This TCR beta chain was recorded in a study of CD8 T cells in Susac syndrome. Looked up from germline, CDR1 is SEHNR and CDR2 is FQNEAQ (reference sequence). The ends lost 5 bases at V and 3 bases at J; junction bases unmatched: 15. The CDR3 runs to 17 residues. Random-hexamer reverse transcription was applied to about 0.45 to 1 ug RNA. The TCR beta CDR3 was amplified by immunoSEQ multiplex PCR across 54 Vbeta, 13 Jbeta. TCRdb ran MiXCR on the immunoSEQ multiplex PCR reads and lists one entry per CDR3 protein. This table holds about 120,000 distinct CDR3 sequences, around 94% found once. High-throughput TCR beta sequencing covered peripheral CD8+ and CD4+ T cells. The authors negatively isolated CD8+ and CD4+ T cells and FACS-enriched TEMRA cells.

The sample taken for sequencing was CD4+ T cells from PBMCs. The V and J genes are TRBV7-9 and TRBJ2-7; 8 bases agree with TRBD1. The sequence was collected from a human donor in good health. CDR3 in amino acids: CASSPPPQGAKGYEQYF. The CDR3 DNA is TGTGCCAGCAGCCCCCCCCCGCAGGGGGCAAAAGGCTACGAGCAGTACTTC.